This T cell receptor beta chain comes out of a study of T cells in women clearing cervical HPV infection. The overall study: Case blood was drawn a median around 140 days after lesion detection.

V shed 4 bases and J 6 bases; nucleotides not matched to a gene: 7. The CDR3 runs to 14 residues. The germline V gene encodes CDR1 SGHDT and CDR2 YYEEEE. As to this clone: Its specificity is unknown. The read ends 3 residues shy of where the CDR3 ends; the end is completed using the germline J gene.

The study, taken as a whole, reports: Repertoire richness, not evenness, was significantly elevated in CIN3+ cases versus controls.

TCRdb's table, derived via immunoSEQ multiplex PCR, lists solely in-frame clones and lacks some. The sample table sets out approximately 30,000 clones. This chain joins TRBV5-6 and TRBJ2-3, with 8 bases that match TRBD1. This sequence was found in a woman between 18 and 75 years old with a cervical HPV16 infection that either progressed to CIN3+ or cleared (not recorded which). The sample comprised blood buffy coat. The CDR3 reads CASSPRTGSDTQYF. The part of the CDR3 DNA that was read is TGTGCCAGCAGCCCCAGGACAGGGTCCGATACG.